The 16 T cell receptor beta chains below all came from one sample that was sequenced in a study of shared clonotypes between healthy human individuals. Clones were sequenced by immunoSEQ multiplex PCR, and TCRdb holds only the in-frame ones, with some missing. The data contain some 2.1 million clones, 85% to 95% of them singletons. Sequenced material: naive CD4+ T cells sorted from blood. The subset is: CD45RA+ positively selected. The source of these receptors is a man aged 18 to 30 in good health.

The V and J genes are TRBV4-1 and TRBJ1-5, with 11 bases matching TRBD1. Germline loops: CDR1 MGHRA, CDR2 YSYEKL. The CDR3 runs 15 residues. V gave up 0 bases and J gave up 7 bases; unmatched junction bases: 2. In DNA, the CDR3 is TGCGCCAGCAGCCAAGACAGGGACAGGGGGCAGCCCCAGCATTTT. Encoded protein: CASSQDRDRGQPQHF.

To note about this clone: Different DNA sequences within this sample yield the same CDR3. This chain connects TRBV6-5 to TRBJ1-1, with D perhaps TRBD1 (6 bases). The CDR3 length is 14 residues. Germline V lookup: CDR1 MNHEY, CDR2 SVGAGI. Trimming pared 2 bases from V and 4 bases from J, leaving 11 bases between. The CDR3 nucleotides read TGTGCCAGCAGTTACGGGCAGGGGAGCACTGAAGCTTTCTTT. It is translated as CASSYGQGSTEAFF.

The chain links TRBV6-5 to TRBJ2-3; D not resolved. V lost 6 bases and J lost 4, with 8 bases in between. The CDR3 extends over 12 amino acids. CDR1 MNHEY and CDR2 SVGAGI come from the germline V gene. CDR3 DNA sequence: TGTGCCAGCAGCGGAAGGCCAGATACGCAGTATTTT. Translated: CASSGRPDTQYF.

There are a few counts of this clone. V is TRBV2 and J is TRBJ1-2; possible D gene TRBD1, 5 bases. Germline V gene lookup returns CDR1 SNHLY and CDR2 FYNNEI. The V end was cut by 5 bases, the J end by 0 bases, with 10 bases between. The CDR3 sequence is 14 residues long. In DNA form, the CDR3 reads TGTGCCAGCAGTCCTACGACAGCTAACTATGGCTACACCTTC. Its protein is CASSPTTANYGYTF.

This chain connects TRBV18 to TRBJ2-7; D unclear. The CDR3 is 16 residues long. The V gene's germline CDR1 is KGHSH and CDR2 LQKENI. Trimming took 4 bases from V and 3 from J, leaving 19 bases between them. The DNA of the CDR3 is TGTGCCAGCTCACTCCGGTATAGGGATTCGAGCTACGAGCAGTACTTC. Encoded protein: CASSLRYRDSSYEQYF.

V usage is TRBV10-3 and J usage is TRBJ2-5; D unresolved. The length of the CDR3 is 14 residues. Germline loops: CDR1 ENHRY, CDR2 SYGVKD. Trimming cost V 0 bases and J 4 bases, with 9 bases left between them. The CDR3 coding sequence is TGTGCCATCAGTGAGTCTGAATCACGAGAGACCCAGTACTTC. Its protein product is CAISESESRETQYF.

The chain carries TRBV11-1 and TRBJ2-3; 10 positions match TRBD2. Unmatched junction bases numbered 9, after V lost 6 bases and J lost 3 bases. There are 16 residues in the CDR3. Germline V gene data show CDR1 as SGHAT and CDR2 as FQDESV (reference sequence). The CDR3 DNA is TGTGCCAGCAGTTTCTTACTAGCGGGGATGACAGATACGCAGTATTTT. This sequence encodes CASSFLLAGMTDTQYF. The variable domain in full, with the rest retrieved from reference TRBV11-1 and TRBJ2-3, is EAEVAQSPRYKITEKSQAVAFWCDPISGHATLYWYRQILGQGPELLVQFQDESVVDDSQLPKDRFSAERLKGVDSTLKIQPAELGDSAMYLCASSFLLAGMTDTQYFGPGTRLTVL.

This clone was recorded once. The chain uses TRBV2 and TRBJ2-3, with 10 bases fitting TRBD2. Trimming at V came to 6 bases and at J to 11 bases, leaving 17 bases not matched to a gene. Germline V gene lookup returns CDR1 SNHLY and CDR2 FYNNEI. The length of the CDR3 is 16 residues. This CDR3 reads CASSQTVASGRVGQYF. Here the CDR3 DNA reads TGTGCCAGCAGCCAAACGGTGGCTAGCGGGAGAGTAGGGCAGTATTTT.

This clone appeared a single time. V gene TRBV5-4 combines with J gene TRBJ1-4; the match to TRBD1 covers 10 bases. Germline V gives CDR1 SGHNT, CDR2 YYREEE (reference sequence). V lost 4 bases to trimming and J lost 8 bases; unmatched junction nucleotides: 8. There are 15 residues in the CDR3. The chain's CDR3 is CASSLGTGVGEKLFF. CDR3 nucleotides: TGTGCCAGCAGCCTGGGGACAGGGGTTGGGGAAAAACTGTTTTTT.

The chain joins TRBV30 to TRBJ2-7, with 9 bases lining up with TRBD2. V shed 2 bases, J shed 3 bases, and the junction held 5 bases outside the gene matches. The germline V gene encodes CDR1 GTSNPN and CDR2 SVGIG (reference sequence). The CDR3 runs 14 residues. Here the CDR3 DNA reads TGTGCCTGGAGTAAGGGACTAGCCCTCTACGAGCAGTACTTC. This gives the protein CAWSKGLALYEQYF.

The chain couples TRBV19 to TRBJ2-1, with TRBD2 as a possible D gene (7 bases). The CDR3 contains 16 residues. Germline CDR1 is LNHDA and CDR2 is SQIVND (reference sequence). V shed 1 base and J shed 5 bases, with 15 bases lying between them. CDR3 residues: CASSIGGGPWDNEQFF. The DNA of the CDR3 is TGTGCCAGTAGTATAGGCGGGGGCCCCTGGGACAATGAGCAGTTCTTC.

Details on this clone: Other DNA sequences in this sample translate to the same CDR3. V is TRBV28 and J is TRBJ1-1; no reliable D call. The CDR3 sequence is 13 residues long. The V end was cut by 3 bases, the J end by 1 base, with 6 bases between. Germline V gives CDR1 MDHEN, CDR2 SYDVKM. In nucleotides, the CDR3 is TGTGCCAGCAGTTTTGGCAGGAACACTGAAGCTTTCTTT. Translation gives CASSFGRNTEAFF.

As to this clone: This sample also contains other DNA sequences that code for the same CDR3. The CDR3 DNA is TGTGCCAGCAGTTCGCTGGGGGAGCAGTACTTC. Its translation is CASSSLGEQYF. The V call is TRBV27, the J call TRBJ2-7; D is undetermined. V lost 4 bases to trimming and J lost 7 bases, with 8 bases between them. The germline V gene has CDR1 MNHEY and CDR2 SMNVEV (reference sequence). The CDR3 length is 11 residues.

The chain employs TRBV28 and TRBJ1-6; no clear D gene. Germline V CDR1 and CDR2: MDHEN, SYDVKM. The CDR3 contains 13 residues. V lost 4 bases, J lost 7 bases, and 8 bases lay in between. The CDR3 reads CASSSLLNSPLHF. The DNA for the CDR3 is TGTGCCAGCAGTTCCCTCCTAAATTCACCCCTCCACTTT.

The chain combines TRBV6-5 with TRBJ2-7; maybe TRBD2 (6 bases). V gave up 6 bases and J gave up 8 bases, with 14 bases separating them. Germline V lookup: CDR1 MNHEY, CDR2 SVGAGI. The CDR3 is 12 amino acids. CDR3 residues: CASRGLGLKQYF. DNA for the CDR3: TGTGCCAGCAGAGGACTGGGACTTAAGCAGTACTTC.

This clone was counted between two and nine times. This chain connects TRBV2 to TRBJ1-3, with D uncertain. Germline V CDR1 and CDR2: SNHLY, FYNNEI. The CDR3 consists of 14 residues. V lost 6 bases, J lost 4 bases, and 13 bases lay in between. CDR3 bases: TGTGCCAGCAGCTCCCGGGCCTCCGGAAACACCATATATTTT. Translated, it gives CASSSRASGNTIYF.